The rows below give T cell receptor beta chains drawn from one sample of a study of CD8+ T cells in alopecia areata. Assay: immunoSEQ multiplex PCR; the TCRdb copy retains only in-frame clones and omits some. The profile covers some 220,000 clones, with about 50% appearing a single time and roughly 1.5% taken by the ten largest. Sequenced material: CD4+ T cells sorted from blood, taken at week 4, from a patient treated with tofacitinib. The receptors stem from a human donor with alopecia areata. CDR3s include the opening cysteine and the closing phenylalanine or tryptophan. The D gene is left open where the match is weak. For some rows the clone size is stated as once, few or many, or as a class when expanded; others skip it.

V gene: TRBV29-1
D gene: NA
clone size: NA
J gene: TRBJ2-3
CDR3 protein: CSVGAVVADTQYF
CDR3 DNA: TGCAGCGTTGGGGCAGTTGTGGCAGATACGCAGTATTTT

V gene: TRBV4-3
D gene: NA
clone size: NA
J gene: TRBJ2-7
CDR3 protein: CASSQEGRGAYEQYF
CDR3 DNA: TGCGCCAGCAGCCAAGAGGGTCGTGGGGCCTACGAGCAGTACTTC

V gene: TRBV25-1
D gene: NA
clone size: NA
J gene: TRBJ2-5
CDR3 protein: CASSRKQETQYF
CDR3 DNA: TGTGCCAGCAGTAGGAAACAAGAGACCCAGTACTTC

V gene: TRBV4-1
D gene: NA
clone size: NA
J gene: TRBJ1-1
CDR3 protein: CASSQDLRVEAFF
CDR3 DNA: TGCGCCAGCAGCCAAGATTTAAGGGTCGAAGCTTTCTTT

V gene: TRBV7-2
D gene: NA
clone size: NA
J gene: TRBJ2-5
CDR3 protein: CASSSQETQYF
CDR3 DNA: TGTGCCAGCAGCTCCCAAGAGACCCAGTACTTC

V gene: TRBV29-1
D gene: TRBD1
clone size: few
J gene: TRBJ1-2
CDR3 protein: CSVAGTDYGYTF
CDR3 DNA: TGCAGCGTGGCCGGGACAGACTATGGCTACACCTTC

V gene: TRBV6-6
D gene: NA
clone size: NA
J gene: TRBJ2-7
CDR3 protein: CASSYGSGHRVYEQYF
CDR3 DNA: TGTGCCAGCAGTTACGGTTCAGGACACCGGGTATACGAGCAGTACTTC

V gene: TRBV10-3
D gene: TRBD1
clone size: few
J gene: TRBJ2-3
CDR3 protein: CAISSTGSSLYF
CDR3 DNA: TGTGCCATCAGTTCGACAGGGTCAAGTTTATATTTT

V gene: TRBV27
D gene: NA
clone size: NA
J gene: TRBJ2-1
CDR3 protein: CASSPGPYNEQFF
CDR3 DNA: TGTGCCAGCAGTCCGGGACCTTACAATGAGCAGTTCTTC

V gene: TRBV29-1
D gene: NA
clone size: NA
J gene: TRBJ1-5
CDR3 protein: CSVETEWGQPQHF
CDR3 DNA: TGCAGCGTGGAGACCGAGTGGGGTCAGCCCCAGCATTTT

V gene: TRBV7-2
D gene: TRBD1
clone size: few
J gene: TRBJ2-2
CDR3 protein: CASSSRDRGRTGELFF
CDR3 DNA: TGTGCCAGCAGCTCCCGGGACAGGGGGCGCACCGGGGAGCTGTTTTTT

V gene: TRBV7-2
D gene: NA
clone size: few
J gene: TRBJ2-5
CDR3 protein: CASSPSGGRNGETQYF
CDR3 DNA: TGTGCCAGCAGCCCCTCAGGGGGGCGCAATGGGGAGACCCAGTACTTC

V gene: TRBV10-2
D gene: TRBD1
clone size: NA
J gene: TRBJ1-6
CDR3 protein: CASCTGDSPLHF
CDR3 DNA: TGCGCCAGTTGTACAGGGGACTCACCCCTCCACTTT

V gene: TRBV6-5
D gene: TRBD1
clone size: few
J gene: TRBJ1-1
CDR3 protein: CASRDRAMNTEAFF
CDR3 DNA: TGTGCCAGCAGAGACAGGGCAATGAACACTGAAGCTTTCTTT

V gene: TRBV27
D gene: TRBD1
clone size: NA
J gene: TRBJ2-7
CDR3 protein: CASKSRQGNLRSGEQYF
CDR3 DNA: TGTGCCAGCAAGTCGAGACAGGGAAATCTGCGGTCGGGGGAGCAGTACTTC

V gene: TRBV29-1
D gene: NA
clone size: once
J gene: TRBJ1-2
CDR3 protein: CSVEDSSYGYTF
CDR3 DNA: TGCAGCGTTGAGGACAGCTCCTATGGCTACACCTTC

V gene: TRBV29-1
D gene: TRBD1
clone size: NA
J gene: TRBJ1-1
CDR3 protein: CSVEDRSWDRGTNTEAFF
CDR3 DNA: TGCAGCGTTGAAGATAGGTCGTGGGACAGGGGAACGAACACTGAAGCTTTCTTT

V gene: TRBV30
D gene: NA
clone size: NA
J gene: TRBJ2-1
CDR3 protein: CAWARRGSISYNEQFF
CDR3 DNA: TGTGCCTGGGCCCGCCGGGGGTCGATCTCCTACAATGAGCAGTTCTTC

V gene: TRBV27
D gene: TRBD2
clone size: NA
J gene: TRBJ2-3
CDR3 protein: CASSRGRGGPTDTQYF
CDR3 DNA: TGTGCCAGCAGCCGTGGGCGGGGGGGCCCCACAGATACGCAGTATTTT

V gene: TRBV2
D gene: NA
clone size: NA
J gene: TRBJ1-5
CDR3 protein: CASKEGNQPQHF
CDR3 DNA: TGTGCCAGCAAGGAGGGGAATCAGCCCCAGCATTTT

V gene: TRBV6-6
D gene: NA
clone size: NA
J gene: TRBJ2-7
CDR3 protein: CASSSRVSSYEQYF
CDR3 DNA: TGTGCCAGCAGCTCCAGAGTTAGCTCCTACGAGCAGTACTTC

V gene: TRBV25-1
D gene: NA
clone size: few
J gene: TRBJ1-1
CDR3 protein: CASSGVAPNTEAFF
CDR3 DNA: TGTGCCAGCAGTGGAGTGGCGCCGAACACTGAAGCTTTCTTT

V gene: TRBV2
D gene: NA
clone size: once
J gene: TRBJ2-7
CDR3 protein: CASSVYSAYEQYF
CDR3 DNA: TGTGCCAGCAGTGTGTACTCCGCCTACGAGCAGTACTTC

V gene: TRBV29-1
D gene: NA
clone size: NA
J gene: TRBJ1-2
CDR3 protein: CSVEGQQRIYGYTF
CDR3 DNA: TGCAGCGTTGAAGGCCAGCAAAGAATATATGGCTACACCTTC

V gene: TRBV6-1
D gene: NA
clone size: few
J gene: TRBJ2-7
CDR3 protein: CASSDIRQRPYEQYF
CDR3 DNA: TGTGCCAGCAGTGATATAAGACAAAGGCCTTACGAGCAGTACTTC

V gene: TRBV30
D gene: NA
clone size: NA
J gene: TRBJ1-2
CDR3 protein: CAWSVVPNYGYTF
CDR3 DNA: TGTGCCTGGAGTGTGGTGCCCAACTATGGCTACACCTTC